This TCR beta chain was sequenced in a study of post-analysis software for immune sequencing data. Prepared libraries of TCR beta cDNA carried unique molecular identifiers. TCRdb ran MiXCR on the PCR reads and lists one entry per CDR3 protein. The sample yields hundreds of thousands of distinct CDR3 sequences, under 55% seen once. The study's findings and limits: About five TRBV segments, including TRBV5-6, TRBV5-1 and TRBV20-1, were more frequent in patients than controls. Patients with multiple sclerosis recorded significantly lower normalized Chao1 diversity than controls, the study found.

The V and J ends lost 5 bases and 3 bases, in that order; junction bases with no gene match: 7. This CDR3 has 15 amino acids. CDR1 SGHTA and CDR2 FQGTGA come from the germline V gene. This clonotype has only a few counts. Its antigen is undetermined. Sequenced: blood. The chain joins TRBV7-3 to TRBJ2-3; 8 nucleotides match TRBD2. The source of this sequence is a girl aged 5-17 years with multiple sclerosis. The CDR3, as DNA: TGTGCCAGCAGCACACTAGCGGCGGGAACAGATACGCAGTATTTT. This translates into CASSTLAAGTDTQYF. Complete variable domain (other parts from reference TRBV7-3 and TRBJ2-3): GAGVSQTPSNKVTEKGKYVELRCDPISGHTALYWYRQSLGQGPEFLIYFQGTGAADDSGLPNDRFFAVRPEGSVSTLKIQRTERGDSAVYLCASSTLAAGTDTQYFGPGTRLTVL.